This TCR beta chain was observed in a study of CXCR3-negative and CXCR3-positive naive CD8 T cells. Details on this clonotype: Its target is not known.

Study observations and caveats: Both naive subsets, CXCR3-negative and CXCR3-positive, displayed similar TRBV-TRBJ usage, unlike memory cells. Freshly isolated PBMCs were used in most assays, given partial CXCR3 loss after freezing. Greater hydrophobicity was found in TRB CDR3s of CXCR3-positive naive cells than of CXCR3-negative naive cells.

The CDR3 runs to 17 residues. Germline CDR1 is SQVTM and CDR2 is ANQGSEA. UMI-tagged TRB cDNA libraries were built via 5' RACE. After re-calling the 5' RACE reads, TCRdb lists one entry per CDR3 protein, DNA absent. Its table records more than 6,000 distinct CDR3 sequences. The rearrangement uses TRBV29-1 and TRBJ2-3; with no DNA, the TCRdb D assignment of TRBD2 cannot be verified. The sample was naive CXCR3- CD8+ T cells from blood. The sample's subset: CD45RO-CCR7+CD27+CD95- naive CD8+ T cells lacking CXCR3 (TNR3-). The sequence derives from a human donor in good health. Some clones in this sample may be carry-over from other donors' samples. The CDR3 protein is CSVENSLAEAFTDTQYF.